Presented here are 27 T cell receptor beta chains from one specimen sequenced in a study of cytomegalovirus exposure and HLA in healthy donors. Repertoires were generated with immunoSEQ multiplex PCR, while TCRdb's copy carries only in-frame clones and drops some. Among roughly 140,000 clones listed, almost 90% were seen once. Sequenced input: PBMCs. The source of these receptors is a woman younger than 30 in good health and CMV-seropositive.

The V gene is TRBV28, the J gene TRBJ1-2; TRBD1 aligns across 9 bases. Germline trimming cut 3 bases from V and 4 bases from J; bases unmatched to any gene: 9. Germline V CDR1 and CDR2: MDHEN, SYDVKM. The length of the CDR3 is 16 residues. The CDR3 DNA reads TGTGCCAGCAGTTTCCCCCCACGGACAGGGGTCTATGGCTACACCTTC. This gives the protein CASSFPPRTGVYGYTF.

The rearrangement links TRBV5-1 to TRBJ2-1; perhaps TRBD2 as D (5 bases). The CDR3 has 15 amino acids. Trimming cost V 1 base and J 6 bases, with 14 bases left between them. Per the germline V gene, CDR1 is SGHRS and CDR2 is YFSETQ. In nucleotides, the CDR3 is TGCGCCAGCAGCTTGTCTTGGGGAGTGGGCAATGAGCAGTTCTTC. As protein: CASSLSWGVGNEQFF. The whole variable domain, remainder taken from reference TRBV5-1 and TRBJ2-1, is KAGVTQTPRYLIKTRGQQVTLSCSPISGHRSVSWYQQTPGQGLQFLFEYFSETQRNKGNFPGRFSGRQFSNSRSEMNVSTLELGDSALYLCASSLSWGVGNEQFFGPGTRLTVL.

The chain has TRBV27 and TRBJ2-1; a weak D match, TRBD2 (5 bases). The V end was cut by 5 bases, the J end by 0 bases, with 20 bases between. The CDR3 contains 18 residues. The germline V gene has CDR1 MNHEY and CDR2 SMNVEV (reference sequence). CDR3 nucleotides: TGTGCCAGCAGTCGTCGGCTTCTTCGGGGTAGCTCCTACAATGAGCAGTTCTTC. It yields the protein CASSRRLLRGSSYNEQFF.

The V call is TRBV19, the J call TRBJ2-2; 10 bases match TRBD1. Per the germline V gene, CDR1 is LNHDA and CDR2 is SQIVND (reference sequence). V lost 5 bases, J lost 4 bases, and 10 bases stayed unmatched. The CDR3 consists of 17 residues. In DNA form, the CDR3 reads TGTGCCAGTAGTCTTCCCCCGGGACAGGGGCCCACCGGGGAGCTGTTTTTT. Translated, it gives CASSLPPGQGPTGELFF.

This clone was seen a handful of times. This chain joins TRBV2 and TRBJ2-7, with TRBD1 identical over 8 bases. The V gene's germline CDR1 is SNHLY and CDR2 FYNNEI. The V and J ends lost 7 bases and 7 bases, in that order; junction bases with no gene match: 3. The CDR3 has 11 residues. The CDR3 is CASTGGREQYF. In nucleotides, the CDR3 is TGTGCCAGCACAGGGGGCAGGGAGCAGTACTTC.

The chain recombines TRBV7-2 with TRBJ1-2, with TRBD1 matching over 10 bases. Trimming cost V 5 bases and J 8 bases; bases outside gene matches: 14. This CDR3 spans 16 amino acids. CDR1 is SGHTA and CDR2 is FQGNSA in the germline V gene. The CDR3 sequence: CASSPSGTGDSGGYTF. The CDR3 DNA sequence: TGTGCCAGCAGCCCCTCCGGGACAGGGGATTCGGGGGGCTACACCTTC.

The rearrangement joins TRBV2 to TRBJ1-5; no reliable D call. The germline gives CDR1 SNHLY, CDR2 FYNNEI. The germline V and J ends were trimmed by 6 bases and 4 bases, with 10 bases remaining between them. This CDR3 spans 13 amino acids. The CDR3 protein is CASRWTGNQPQHF. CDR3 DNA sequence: TGTGCCAGCAGATGGACGGGGAATCAGCCCCAGCATTTT. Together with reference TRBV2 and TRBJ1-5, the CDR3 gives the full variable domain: EPEVTQTPSHQVTQMGQEVILRCVPISNHLYFYWYRQILGQKVEFLVSFYNNEISEKSEIFDDQFSVERPDGSNFTLKIRSTKLEDSAMYFCASRWTGNQPQHFGDGTRLSIL.

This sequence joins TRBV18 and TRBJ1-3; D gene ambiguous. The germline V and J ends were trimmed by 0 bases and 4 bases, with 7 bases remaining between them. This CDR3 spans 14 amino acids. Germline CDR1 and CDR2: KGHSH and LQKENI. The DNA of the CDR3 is TGTGCCAGCTCACCACCTTCCGGGGGAAACACCATATATTTT. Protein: CASSPPSGGNTIYF.

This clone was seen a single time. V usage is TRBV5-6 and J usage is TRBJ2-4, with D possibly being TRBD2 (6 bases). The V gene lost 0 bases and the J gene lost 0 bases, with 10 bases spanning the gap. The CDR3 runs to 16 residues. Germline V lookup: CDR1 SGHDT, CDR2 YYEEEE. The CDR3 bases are TGTGCCAGCAGCTTGGCGCAGGGAGGAGCCAAAAACATTCAGTACTTC. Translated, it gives CASSLAQGGAKNIQYF.

The CDR3 DNA follows: TGCGCCAGCAGTGATTGTACCGCGGTTCGCACAGATACGCAGTATTTT. Translating gives CASSDCTAVRTDTQYF. The chain is built from TRBV10-1 and TRBJ2-3; D is unresolved. The CDR3 sequence is 16 residues long. In germline, CDR1 is WNHNN, CDR2 SYGVQD (reference sequence). V was shortened by 3 bases and J by 1 base, with 14 bases between the two germline ends.

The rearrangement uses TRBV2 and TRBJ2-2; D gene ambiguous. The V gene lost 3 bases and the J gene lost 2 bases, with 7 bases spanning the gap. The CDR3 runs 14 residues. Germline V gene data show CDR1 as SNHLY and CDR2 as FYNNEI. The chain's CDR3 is CASSDSPNTGELFF. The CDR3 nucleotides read TGTGCCAGCAGTGATTCCCCAAACACCGGGGAGCTGTTTTTT.

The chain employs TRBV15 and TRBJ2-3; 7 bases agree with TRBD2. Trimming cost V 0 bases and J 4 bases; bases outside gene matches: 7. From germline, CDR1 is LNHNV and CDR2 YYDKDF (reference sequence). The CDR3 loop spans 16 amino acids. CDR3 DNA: TGTGCCACCAGCAGAGACCTACCGGGGGGTCCAGATACGCAGTATTTT. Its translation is CATSRDLPGGPDTQYF.

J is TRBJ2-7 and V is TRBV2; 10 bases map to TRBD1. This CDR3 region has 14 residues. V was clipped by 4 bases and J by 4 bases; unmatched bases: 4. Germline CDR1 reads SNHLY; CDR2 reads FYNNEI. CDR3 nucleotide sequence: TGTGCCAGCAGTGGAGGGACAGGGGTTTACGAGCAGTACTTC. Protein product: CASSGGTGVYEQYF.

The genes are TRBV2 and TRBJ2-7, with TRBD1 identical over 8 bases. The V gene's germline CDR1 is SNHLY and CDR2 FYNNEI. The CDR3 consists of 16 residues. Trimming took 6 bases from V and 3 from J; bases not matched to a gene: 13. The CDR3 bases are TGTGCCAGCAGCCCCCACTCGAAGACAGGGGACTACGAGCAGTACTTC. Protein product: CASSPHSKTGDYEQYF.

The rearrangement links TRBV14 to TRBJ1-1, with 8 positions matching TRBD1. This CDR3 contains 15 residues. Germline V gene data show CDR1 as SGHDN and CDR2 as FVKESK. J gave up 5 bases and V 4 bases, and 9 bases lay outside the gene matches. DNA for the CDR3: TGTGCCAGCAGCCTATATGGACAGGGTTGGACTGAAGCTTTCTTT. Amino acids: CASSLYGQGWTEAFF.

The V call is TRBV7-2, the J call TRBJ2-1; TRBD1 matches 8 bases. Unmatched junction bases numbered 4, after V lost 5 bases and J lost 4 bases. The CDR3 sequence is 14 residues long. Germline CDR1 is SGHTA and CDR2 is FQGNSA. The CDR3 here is CASSKGTGYNEQFF. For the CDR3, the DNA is TGTGCCAGCAGCAAAGGGACAGGTTACAATGAGCAGTTCTTC.

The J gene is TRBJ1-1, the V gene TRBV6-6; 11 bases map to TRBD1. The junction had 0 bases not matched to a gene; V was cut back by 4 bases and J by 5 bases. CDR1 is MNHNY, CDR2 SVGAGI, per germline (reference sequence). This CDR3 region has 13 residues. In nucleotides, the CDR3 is TGTGCCAGCAGTTGGGACAGGGGGACTGAAGCTTTCTTT. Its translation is CASSWDRGTEAFF.

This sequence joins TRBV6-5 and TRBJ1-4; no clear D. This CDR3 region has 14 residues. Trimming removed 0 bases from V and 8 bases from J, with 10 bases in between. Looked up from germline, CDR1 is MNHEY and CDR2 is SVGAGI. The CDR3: CASSYSTRPEKLFF. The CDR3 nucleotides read TGTGCCAGCAGTTACTCGACCAGGCCAGAAAAACTGTTTTTT.

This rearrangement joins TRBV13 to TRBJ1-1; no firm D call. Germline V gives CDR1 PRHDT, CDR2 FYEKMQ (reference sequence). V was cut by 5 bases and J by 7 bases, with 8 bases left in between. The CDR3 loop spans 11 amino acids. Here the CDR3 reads CASSLVSEAFF. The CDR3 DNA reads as TGTGCCAGCAGCCTCGTTAGTGAAGCTTTCTTT.

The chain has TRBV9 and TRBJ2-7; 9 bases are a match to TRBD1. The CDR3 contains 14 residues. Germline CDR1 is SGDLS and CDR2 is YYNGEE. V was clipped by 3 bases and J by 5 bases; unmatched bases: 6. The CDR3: CASSGGTGSDEQYF. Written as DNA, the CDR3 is TGTGCCAGCAGCGGTGGGACAGGGTCGGACGAGCAGTACTTC.

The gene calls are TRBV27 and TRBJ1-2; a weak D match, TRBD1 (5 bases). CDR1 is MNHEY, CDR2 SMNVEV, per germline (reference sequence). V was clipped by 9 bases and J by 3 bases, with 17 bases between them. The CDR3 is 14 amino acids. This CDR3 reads CASRPTEPYYGYTF. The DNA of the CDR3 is TGTGCCAGTAGACCGACAGAGCCTTACTATGGCTACACCTTC.

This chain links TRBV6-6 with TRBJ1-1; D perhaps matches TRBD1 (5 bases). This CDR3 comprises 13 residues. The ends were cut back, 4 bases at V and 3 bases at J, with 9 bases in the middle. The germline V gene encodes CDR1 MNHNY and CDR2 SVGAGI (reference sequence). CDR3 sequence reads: CASSFQGDTEAFF. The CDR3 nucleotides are TGTGCCAGCAGTTTCCAGGGCGACACTGAAGCTTTCTTT.

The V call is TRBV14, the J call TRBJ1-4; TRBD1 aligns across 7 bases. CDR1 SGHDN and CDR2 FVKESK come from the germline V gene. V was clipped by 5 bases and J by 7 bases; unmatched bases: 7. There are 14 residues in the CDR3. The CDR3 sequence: CASSETGWGEKLFF. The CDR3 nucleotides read TGTGCCAGCAGCGAGACAGGGTGGGGTGAAAAACTGTTTTTT.

CDR3: CSVDSATNEKLFF. DNA for the CDR3: TGCAGCGTCGACAGTGCAACTAATGAAAAACTGTTTTTT. The chain employs TRBV29-1 and TRBJ1-4; weak D call: TRBD1 (5 bases). V lost 6 bases, J lost 0 bases, and 8 bases lay in between. This CDR3 has 13 amino acids. CDR1 is SQVTM and CDR2 is ANQGSEA in the germline V gene.

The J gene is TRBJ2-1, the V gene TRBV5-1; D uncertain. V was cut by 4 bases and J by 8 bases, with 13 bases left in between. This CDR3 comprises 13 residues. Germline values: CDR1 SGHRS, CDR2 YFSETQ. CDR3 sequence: CASSRPPADEQFF. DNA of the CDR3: TGCGCCAGCAGCCGGCCCCCGGCGGATGAGCAGTTCTTC. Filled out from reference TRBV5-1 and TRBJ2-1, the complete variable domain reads KAGVTQTPRYLIKTRGQQVTLSCSPISGHRSVSWYQQTPGQGLQFLFEYFSETQRNKGNFPGRFSGRQFSNSRSEMNVSTLELGDSALYLCASSRPPADEQFFGPGTRLTVL.

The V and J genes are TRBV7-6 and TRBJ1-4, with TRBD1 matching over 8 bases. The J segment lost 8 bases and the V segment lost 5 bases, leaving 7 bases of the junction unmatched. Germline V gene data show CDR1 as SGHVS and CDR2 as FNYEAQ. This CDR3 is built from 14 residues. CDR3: CASSTGQGREKLFF. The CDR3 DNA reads TGTGCCAGCAGCACCGGACAGGGTCGAGAAAAACTGTTTTTT. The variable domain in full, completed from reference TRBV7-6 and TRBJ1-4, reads GAGVSQSPRYKVTKRGQDVALRCDPISGHVSLYWYRQALGQGPEFLTYFNYEAQQDKSGLPNDRFSAERPEGSISTLTIQRTEQRDSAMYRCASSTGQGREKLFFGSGTQLSVL.

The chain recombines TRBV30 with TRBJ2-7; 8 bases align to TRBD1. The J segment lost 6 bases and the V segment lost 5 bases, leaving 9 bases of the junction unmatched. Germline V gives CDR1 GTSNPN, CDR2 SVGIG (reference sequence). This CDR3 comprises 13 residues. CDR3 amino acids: CAWEEMTGAEQYF. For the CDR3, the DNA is TGTGCCTGGGAGGAGATGACAGGGGCCGAGCAGTACTTC. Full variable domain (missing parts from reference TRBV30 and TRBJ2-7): SQTIHQWPATLVQPVGSPLSLECTVEGTSNPNLYWYRQAAGRGLQLLFYSVGIGQISSEVPQNLSASRPQDRQFILSSKKLLLSDSGFYLCAWEEMTGAEQYFGPGTRLTVT.